What follows are 16 T cell receptor beta chains derived from one specimen sequenced in a study of T cell responses to AZD1222 COVID-19 vaccine (dated by TCRdb to the early 2020s). The time point label for this specimen denotes: baseline before first vaccination. The library was obtained by the immunoSEQ multiplex PCR assay. TCRdb retrieved this table from immuneACCESS and kept in-frame rearrangements only. Not all clones are present; in checked studies, unresolved V genes account for under half, and no reason is known for the remainder. The table for this sample lists 100,000 to 150,000 clones; approximately 89% of them were counted only once. The ten top clones hold approximately 5.4% of the sample. The material sequenced was peripheral blood, taken on day 0 of AZD1222 vaccination. The receptor set was obtained from an adult in good health.

The J gene is TRBJ2-7, the V gene TRBV7-9; the D gene is possibly TRBD2 (6 bases). The V gene's germline CDR1 is SEHNR and CDR2 FQNEAQ (reference sequence). The CDR3 runs 11 residues. V lost 5 bases and J lost 6, with 8 bases in between. CDR3 loop: CASSRGGEQYF. The CDR3 DNA reads TGTGCCAGCAGCCGGGGAGGCGAGCAGTACTTC.

The chain links TRBV19 to TRBJ2-2; D unclear. Looked up from germline, CDR1 is LNHDA and CDR2 is SQIVND (reference sequence). This CDR3 contains 17 residues. Trimming removed 3 bases from V and 3 bases from J, with 17 bases in between. CDR3 nucleotide sequence: TGTGCCAGTAGTATGGCCATTGCGGCTGCCTACACCGGGGAGCTGTTTTTT. Translating gives CASSMAIAAAYTGELFF.

This chain uses TRBV2 with TRBJ2-5, with 12 bases matching TRBD2. The CDR3 has 16 amino acids. From germline, CDR1 is SNHLY and CDR2 FYNNEI. With 4 bases clipped from V and 4 bases from J, the junction kept 7 bases outside the gene matches. CDR3 DNA: TGTGCCAGCAGTGGTAGACTAGCGGGAGCTGGAGAGACCCAGTACTTC. It codes for CASSGRLAGAGETQYF.

This chain uses TRBV27 with TRBJ1-5; D not certain. The V and J ends lost 10 bases and 1 base respectively, with 17 bases between them. Germline V gives CDR1 MNHEY, CDR2 SMNVEV (reference sequence). The CDR3 sequence is 15 residues long. The CDR3 bases are TGTGCCACTCGCCCCGAGTGGGGAAGCAATCAGCCCCAGCATTTT. This gives the protein CATRPEWGSNQPQHF.

The rearrangement uses TRBV30 and TRBJ1-1; the D is unclear. This CDR3 is 11 amino acids long. Germline CDR1 and CDR2: GTSNPN and SVGIG (reference sequence). The germline V and J ends were trimmed by 4 bases and 6 bases, with 9 bases remaining between them. The CDR3 reads CAWNRGAEAFF. CDR3 in DNA: TGTGCCTGGAACCGGGGAGCTGAAGCTTTCTTT.

This chain connects TRBV7-8 to TRBJ1-1, with D uncertain. V lost 5 bases and J lost 4, with 17 bases in between. This CDR3 has 15 amino acids. From germline, CDR1 is SGHVS and CDR2 FQNEAQ. DNA for the CDR3: TGTGCCAGCAGCCCCTCCCCCCGGTCCACCACTGAAGCTTTCTTT. Protein product: CASSPSPRSTTEAFF.

V gene TRBV7-9 combines with J gene TRBJ1-2; possibly TRBD1 for D (5 bases). CDR1 SEHNR and CDR2 FQNEAQ come from the germline V gene (reference sequence). The germline V and J ends were trimmed by 2 bases and 7 bases, with 11 bases remaining between them. CDR3 length: 13 amino acids. CDR3 loop: CASSLPQAGGYTF. CDR3 DNA sequence: TGTGCCAGCAGCTTACCACAGGCCGGTGGCTACACCTTC.

The chain links TRBV3-1 (or the pseudogene TRBV3-2) to TRBJ2-2; D not resolved. CDR1 and CDR2 from the germline V gene are LGHDT and YNNKEL (reference sequence). Between the trimmed V and J ends, which lost 4 bases and 0 bases, there was a span of 12 bases. CDR3 length equals 16 residues. CDR3 in amino acids: CASSPNYGTNTGELFF. The DNA of the CDR3 is TGTGCCAGCAGCCCCAATTACGGAACGAACACCGGGGAGCTGTTTTTT.

The rearrangement uses TRBV6-5 and TRBJ1-2; perhaps TRBD1 as D (6 bases). Germline V gene lookup returns CDR1 MNHEY and CDR2 SVGAGI. The CDR3 totals 15 residues. With 0 bases removed from V and 4 bases from J, the gap between germline ends came to 12 bases. CDR3 sequence: CASSYSNGGAYGYTF. Written as DNA, the CDR3 is TGTGCCAGCAGTTACTCGAATGGGGGCGCCTATGGCTACACCTTC.

The chain uses TRBV5-1 and TRBJ2-7; 7 nucleotides line up with TRBD1. Germline CDR1 and CDR2: SGHRS and YFSETQ. The CDR3 length is 15 residues. The trim removed 4 bases at V and 0 bases at J, leaving 7 bases unmatched. This CDR3 is CASSIQGGVSYEQYF. For the CDR3, the DNA is TGCGCCAGCAGCATCCAAGGGGGCGTCTCCTACGAGCAGTACTTC.

Written as DNA, the CDR3 is TGTGCCAGCAGCGTCGAAGGGCACTCTGGAAACACCATATATTTT. Translated, it gives CASSVEGHSGNTIYF. V gene TRBV9 combines with J gene TRBJ1-3; the D is unclear. This CDR3 has 15 residues. Trimming stripped 2 bases from V and 0 bases from J, with 9 bases between. Germline V gene lookup returns CDR1 SGDLS and CDR2 YYNGEE.

The chain joins TRBV5-4 to TRBJ1-4; TRBD1 matches at 7 bases. The V and J ends lost 6 bases and 1 base, in that order; junction bases with no gene match: 12. The CDR3 contains 17 residues. CDR1 is SGHNT and CDR2 is YYREEE in the germline V gene (reference sequence). The CDR3 DNA is TGTGCCAGCACCACTAACAGGGGAGATGGAACTAATGAAAAACTGTTTTTT. Translating gives CASTTNRGDGTNEKLFF.

The rearrangement uses TRBV29-1 and TRBJ2-2; D not certain. CDR1 and CDR2 from the germline V gene are SQVTM and ANQGSEA. V was shortened by 2 bases and J by 5 bases, with 15 bases between the two germline ends. The CDR3 loop spans 15 amino acids. The CDR3 sequence is CSVERPGPRTGELFF. In DNA, the CDR3 is TGCAGCGTTGAACGGCCCGGCCCTCGGACCGGGGAGCTGTTTTTT.

The sample holds a few counts of this clone. J is TRBJ2-5 and V is TRBV28; 7 bases map to TRBD1. This CDR3 is 14 amino acids long. With V trimmed by 6 bases and J by 5 bases, 9 bases remained unmatched. Germline V gene data show CDR1 as MDHEN and CDR2 as SYDVKM. The chain's CDR3 is CASSLDRARETQYF. The DNA of the CDR3 is TGTGCCAGCAGCCTTGACAGGGCGCGGGAGACCCAGTACTTC.

This chain connects TRBV28 to TRBJ1-2; 10 bases line up with TRBD1. The V gene end was trimmed by 3 bases and the J gene end by 4 bases; junction bases not matched to a gene: 5. This CDR3 spans 15 amino acids. Germline-derived CDR1 and CDR2 are MDHEN and SYDVKM. The CDR3 nucleotides are TGTGCCAGCAGTTTCCGGGACAGGGGTGGCTATGGCTACACCTTC. Its translation is CASSFRDRGGYGYTF.

The chain joins TRBV2 to TRBJ2-3; 14 nucleotides match TRBD2. Trimming at V came to 8 bases and at J to 4 bases, leaving 8 bases not matched to a gene. The CDR3 covers 16 residues. CDR1 and CDR2 from the germline V gene are SNHLY and FYNNEI. CDR3 bases: TGTGCCAGCGGGACTAGCGGGGGATACAGCGCAGATACGCAGTATTTT. It codes for CASGTSGGYSADTQYF.